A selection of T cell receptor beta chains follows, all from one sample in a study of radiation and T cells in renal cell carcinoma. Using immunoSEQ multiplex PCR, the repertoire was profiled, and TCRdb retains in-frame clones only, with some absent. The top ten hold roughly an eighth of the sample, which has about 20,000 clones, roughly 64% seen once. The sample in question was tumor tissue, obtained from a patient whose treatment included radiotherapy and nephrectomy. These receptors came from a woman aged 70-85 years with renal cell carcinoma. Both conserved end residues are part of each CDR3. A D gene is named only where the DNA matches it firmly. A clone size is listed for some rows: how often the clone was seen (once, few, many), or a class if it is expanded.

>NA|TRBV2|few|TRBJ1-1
TGTGCCATCAATCCGCGGGGCACTGAAGCTTTCTTT
CAINPRGTEAFF
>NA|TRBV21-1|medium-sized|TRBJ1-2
TGTGCCAGCAGCAAAGCGGAGGAGCAGGGCTACACCTTC
CASSKAEEQGYTF
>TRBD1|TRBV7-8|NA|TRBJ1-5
TGTGCCAGCAGCCTAAGGGGAGGACAGGGTTTCAATCAGCCCCAGCATTTT
CASSLRGGQGFNQPQHF
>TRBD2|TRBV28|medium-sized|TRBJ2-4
TGTGCCAGCAGTGCGGGACTAGCGGGGGGGCCTACCACTCAGAAGAACTTC
CASSAGLAGGPTTQKNF
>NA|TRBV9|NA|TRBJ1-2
TGTGCCAGCAGCGTTAGGGGGAACTATGGCTACACCTTC
CASSVRGNYGYTF
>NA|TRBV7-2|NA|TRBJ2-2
TGTGCCAGCAGCTTTCAAGCTGGACACTTCACCGGGGAGCTGTTTTTT
CASSFQAGHFTGELFF
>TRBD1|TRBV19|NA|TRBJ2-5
TGTGCCAGTAGTCCGGGACAGGGGCGGGACGAGACCCAGTACTTC
CASSPGQGRDETQYF
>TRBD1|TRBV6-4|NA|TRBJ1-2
TGTGCCAGCAGTGACTCGCAGGGGGCCTATGGCTACACCTTC
CASSDSQGAYGYTF
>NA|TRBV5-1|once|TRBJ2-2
TGCGCCAGCAGCTTGGAGGCGGGGATCAACACCGGGGAGCTGTTTTTT
CASSLEAGINTGELFF
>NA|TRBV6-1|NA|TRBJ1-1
TGTGCCAGCACAGGGGTGAGGAACACTGAAGCTTTCTTT
CASTGVRNTEAFF
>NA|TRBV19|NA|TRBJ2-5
TGTGCCAGTAGTATAGATACGGGGAAGGGGGAGGCCCAGTACTTC
CASSIDTGKGEAQYF
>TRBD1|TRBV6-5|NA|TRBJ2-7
TGTGCCAGCAGTTTGGGACAGATGATAGTTCAATACGAGCAGTACTTC
CASSLGQMIVQYEQYF
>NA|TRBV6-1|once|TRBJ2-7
TGTGCCAGCAGTGTGGGGGTCTTCGCCTACGAGCAGTACTTC
CASSVGVFAYEQYF
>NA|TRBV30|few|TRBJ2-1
TGTGCCTGGAGTCAAGACAATGAGCAGTTCTTC
CAWSQDNEQFF
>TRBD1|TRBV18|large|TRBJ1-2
TGTGCCAGCTCACCAAAAAGGACAGGGGACATCCTAAACGATGGCTACACCTTC
CASSPKRTGDILNDGYTF
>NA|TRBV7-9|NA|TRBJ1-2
TGTGCCAGCAGCTCACAAGAGGGCTACACCTTC
CASSSQEGYTF
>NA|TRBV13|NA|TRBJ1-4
TGTGCCAGCAGCTTAGGGCTAACTAATGAAAAACTGTTTTTT
CASSLGLTNEKLFF
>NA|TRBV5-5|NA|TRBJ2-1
TGTGCCAGCAGCCCGGGACCATACAATGAGCAGTTCTTC
CASSPGPYNEQFF
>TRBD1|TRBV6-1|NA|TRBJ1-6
TGTGCCAGCAGGGACCTGACAGGGGGAAATTCACCCCTCCACTTT
CASRDLTGGNSPLHF
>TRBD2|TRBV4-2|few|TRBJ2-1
TGTGCCAGCAGCCCCAACCGGGGGGAACGGGGCTACAATGAGCAGTTCTTC
CASSPNRGERGYNEQFF
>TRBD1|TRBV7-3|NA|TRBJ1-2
TGTGCCAGCAGCCCCCAGGGACAGGGCGTCTATGGCTACACCTTC
CASSPQGQGVYGYTF
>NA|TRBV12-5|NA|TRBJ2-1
TGTGCTAGTGCTCGGAGTTCGGGACAAGGATTCAATGAGCAGTTCTTC
CASARSSGQGFNEQFF
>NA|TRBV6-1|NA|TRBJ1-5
TGTGCCAGCAGTGAAATCCTGGGACGCATCCAGCCCCAGCATTTT
CASSEILGRIQPQHF
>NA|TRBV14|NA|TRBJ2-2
TGTGCCAGCAGCCAAGATATCGGCACCGGGGAGCTGTTTTTT
CASSQDIGTGELFF
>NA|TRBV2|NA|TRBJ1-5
TGTGCCAGCAGTCGGGACATTAATAGCAATCAGCCCCAGCATTTT
CASSRDINSNQPQHF
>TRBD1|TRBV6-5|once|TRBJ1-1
TGTGCCAGCAGTTACGCAGGGGGGGACACTGAAGCTTTCTTT
CASSYAGGDTEAFF
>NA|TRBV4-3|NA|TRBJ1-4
TGCGCCAGCAGCCAAGTACGGGGGGTTAATGAAAAACTGTTTTTT
CASSQVRGVNEKLFF
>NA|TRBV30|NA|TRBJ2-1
TGTGCCTGGAGCTCTTATGGCGAGCAGTTCTTC
CAWSSYGEQFF
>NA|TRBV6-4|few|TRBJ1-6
TGTGCCAGCAGTGACTCGAGTAATTCACCCCTCCACTTT
CASSDSSNSPLHF
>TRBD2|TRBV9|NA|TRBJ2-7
TGTGCCAGCAGCGTAGCACCTAGCGGGGGTCACTCCTACGAGCAGTACTTC
CASSVAPSGGHSYEQYF
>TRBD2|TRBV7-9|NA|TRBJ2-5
TGTGCCAGCAGCCCTCAAGGGAGCGGGGGGGCGGAGACCCAGTACTTC
CASSPQGSGGAETQYF
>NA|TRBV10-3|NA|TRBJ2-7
TGTGCCATCAGGGGGGTTCGGGACGAGCAGTACTTC
CAIRGVRDEQYF
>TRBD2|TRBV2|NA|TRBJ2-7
TGTGCCAGCAGTGAATACAGCGGGGGCTACGAGCAGTACTTC
CASSEYSGGYEQYF
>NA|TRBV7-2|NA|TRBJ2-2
TGTGCCAGCCGCCCGGGTGGGGGTAACACCGGGGAGCTGTTTTTT
CASRPGGGNTGELFF
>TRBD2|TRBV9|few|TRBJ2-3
TGTGCCAGCAGCGTAGAGTCAGCGGGGGGAGATACAGATACGCAGTATTTT
CASSVESAGGDTDTQYF
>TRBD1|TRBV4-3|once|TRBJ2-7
TGCGCCAGCAGCTGGGGGCAGGGGGTCTACGAGCAGTACTTC
CASSWGQGVYEQYF
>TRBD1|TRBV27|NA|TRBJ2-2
TGTGCCAGCAGCCCCACAGGGGGCGATACCGGGGAGCTGTTTTTT
CASSPTGGDTGELFF
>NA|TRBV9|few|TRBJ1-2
TGTGCCAGCAGCCCGGGAGTGAGCTATGGCTACACCTTC
CASSPGVSYGYTF
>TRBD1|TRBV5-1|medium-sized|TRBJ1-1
TGCGCCAGCAGCTTCAGGGGGAGTAACACTGAAGCTTTCTTT
CASSFRGSNTEAFF
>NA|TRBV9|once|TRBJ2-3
TGTGCCAGCAGCGTAGAGGGGGTGAGCACAGATACGCAGTATTTT
CASSVEGVSTDTQYF
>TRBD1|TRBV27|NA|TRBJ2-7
TGTGCCAGCAGTTTAACCGGGACAGGGGGCTACGAGCAGTACTTC
CASSLTGTGGYEQYF
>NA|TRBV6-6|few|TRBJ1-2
TGTGCCACGGGGTTAAACTATGGCTACACCTTC
CATGLNYGYTF
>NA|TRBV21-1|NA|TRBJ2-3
TGTGCCAGCAGCAAAAGTGGGACACCCATCTGGGCCACAGATACGCAGTATTTT
CASSKSGTPIWATDTQYF
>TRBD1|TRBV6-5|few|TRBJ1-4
TGTGCCAGCAGTCCCGGGACAGCTAATGAAAAACTGTTTTTT
CASSPGTANEKLFF
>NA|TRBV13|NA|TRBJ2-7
TGTGCCAGCAGCTTAATTCATGGGGCGCAGTACGAGCAGTACTTC
CASSLIHGAQYEQYF
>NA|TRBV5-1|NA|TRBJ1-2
TGCGCCAGCAGCTTGGCCCGGCAGGGAGATAACTATGGCTACACCTTC
CASSLARQGDNYGYTF
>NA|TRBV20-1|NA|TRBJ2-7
TGCAGTGGGGTGAGCCAAAACGAGCAGTACTTC
CSGVSQNEQYF
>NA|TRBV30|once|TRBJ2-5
TGTGCCTGGAGTGGAAATAGCGCAGAGACCCAGTACTTC
CAWSGNSAETQYF
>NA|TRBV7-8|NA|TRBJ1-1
TGTGCCAGCAGCTCAAGGGACCGAGGAAAATTGAACACTGAAGCTTTCTTT
CASSSRDRGKLNTEAFF
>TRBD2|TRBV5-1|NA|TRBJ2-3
TGCGCCAGCAGCTTGACGGGGGGAAGAGATACGCAGTATTTT
CASSLTGGRDTQYF
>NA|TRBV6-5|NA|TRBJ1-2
TGTGCCAGCTGCCCCCCAGGGTGGGATGGCTACACCTTC
CASCPPGWDGYTF
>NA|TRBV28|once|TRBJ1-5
TGTGCCAGCAGTGGGGTCGCGGGGGTCGGGGACAATCAGCCCCAGCATTTT
CASSGVAGVGDNQPQHF
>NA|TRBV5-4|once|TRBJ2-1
TGTGCCAGCAGCGCGGGACAGCTTAGCTCCTACAATGAGCAGTTCTTC
CASSAGQLSSYNEQFF
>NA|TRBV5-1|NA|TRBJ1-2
TGCGCCAGCAGCTTGGACTTCAGGACAAAGACTAACTATGGCTACACCTTC
CASSLDFRTKTNYGYTF
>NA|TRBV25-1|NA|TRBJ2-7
TGTGCCAGCGGTTTACAGGGCTCCGAGCAGTACTTC
CASGLQGSEQYF
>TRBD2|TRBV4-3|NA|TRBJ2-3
TGCGCCAGCAGCCAAGTCCCGGGACTAGCGGGGGGGGGTGCAGATACGCAGTATTTT
CASSQVPGLAGGGADTQYF
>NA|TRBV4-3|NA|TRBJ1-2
TGCGCCAGCAGCCAAGACGAAACGGCCTATAGCGGCTACACCTTC
CASSQDETAYSGYTF
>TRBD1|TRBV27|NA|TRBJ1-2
TGTGCCAGCAGTCCAGGGACAGGGGGTTACTATGGCTACACCTTC
CASSPGTGGYYGYTF
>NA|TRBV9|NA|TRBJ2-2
TGTGCCAGCAGCGTAGCGGGGGTATTCACCGGGGAGCTGTTTTTT
CASSVAGVFTGELFF
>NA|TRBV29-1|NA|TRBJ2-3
TGCAGCGTTGACCGGGACGGAACTAGCACAGATACGCAGTATTTT
CSVDRDGTSTDTQYF